This T cell receptor beta chain was sequenced in a study of metastatic and nonmetastatic thyroid tumors. Remarks on this clone: Its antigen is still unknown. This may arise from a read error, as a much more abundant clone is one base away. Other nucleotide sequences from this sample produce the same CDR3.

Among the patients, none had received any treatment before thyroid surgery. Germline V gives CDR1 ENHRY, CDR2 SYGVKD. The CDR3 covers 15 residues. V gave up 3 bases and J gave up 2 bases; unmatched junction bases: 7. MiXCR was used by TCRdb to re-call the PCR reads. Of about 60,000 clones in the sample, 15% to 20% are singletons; the top ten hold roughly a tenth. General observations from the study: It was reported that TCR beta diversity was significantly higher in malignant thyroid tumors than benign nodules, in blood and tumor.

This receptor was identified in a male donor with papillary thyroid cancer or a benign thyroid nodule (not recorded which). Some clones in this sample may be carry-over from other donors' samples. Input material: blood. The J gene is TRBJ2-7, the V gene TRBV10-3; 7 bases are shared with TRBD2. This chain's CDR3 is CAISDVGGGAYEQYF. DNA for the CDR3: TGTGCCATCAGTGACGTTGGGGGGGGTGCCTACGAGCAGTACTTC.